Following are 22 T cell receptor beta chains from one sample sequenced in a study of cytomegalovirus exposure and HLA in healthy donors. The PCR was carried out with 60 Vbeta primers and 13 Jbeta primers. Clones were read by immunoSEQ multiplex PCR, and TCRdb kept only the in-frame ones, dropping some. The table shows about 180,000 clones, with nearly 80% occurring only once. The sequenced material came from PBMCs. Receptors originate from a man aged 40-49 years in good health and CMV-seropositive.

The J gene is TRBJ2-5, the V gene TRBV19; D is perhaps TRBD2 (6 bases). From germline, CDR1 is LNHDA and CDR2 SQIVND (reference sequence). The CDR3 runs to 14 residues. The V end was cut by 9 bases, the J end by 2 bases, with 16 bases between. CDR3 nucleotide sequence: TGTGCCAGCACTGGCGGACTACAACAAGAGACCCAGTACTTC. As protein: CASTGGLQQETQYF.

This chain links TRBV29-1 with TRBJ2-5; TRBD2 might be the D (6 bases). V lost 0 bases and J lost 5, with 16 bases in between. The germline V gene has CDR1 SQVTM and CDR2 ANQGSEA. The length of the CDR3 is 15 residues. CDR3: CSVEDGGMVGETQYF. The CDR3 coding sequence is TGCAGCGTTGAAGATGGCGGGATGGTAGGGGAGACCCAGTACTTC.

This chain connects TRBV19 to TRBJ2-3, with TRBD2 matching over 8 bases. The trim removed 7 bases at V and 2 bases at J, leaving 11 bases unmatched. The CDR3 has 16 amino acids. The germline gives CDR1 LNHDA, CDR2 SQIVND (reference sequence). In DNA form, the CDR3 reads TGTGCCAGTATGGGGAAGCGGGAGCAGTTCACAGATACGCAGTATTTT. Its protein product is CASMGKREQFTDTQYF.

The chain recombines TRBV5-5 with TRBJ1-1; D is uncertain. Trimming stripped 0 bases from V and 0 bases from J, with 9 bases between. This CDR3 comprises 15 residues. The V gene's germline CDR1 is SGHKS and CDR2 YYEKEE (reference sequence). In nucleotides, the CDR3 is TGTGCCAGCAGCTTGGCGACACCAATGAACACTGAAGCTTTCTTT. This encodes CASSLATPMNTEAFF.

This rearrangement joins TRBV28 to TRBJ1-4, with D perhaps TRBD1 (5 bases). Trimming took 7 bases from V and 6 from J, leaving 15 bases between them. The germline gives CDR1 MDHEN, CDR2 SYDVKM. The CDR3 has 14 amino acids. The CDR3 DNA sequence: TGTGCCAGCACCTCCCCTGGGGCGGATGAAAAACTGTTTTTT. Translation gives CASTSPGADEKLFF. Using reference TRBV28 and TRBJ1-4 for the parts outside the CDR3, the full variable domain is DVKVTQSSRYLVKRTGEKVFLECVQDMDHENMFWYRQDPGLGLRLIYFSYDVKMKEKGDIPEGYSVSREKKERFSLILESASTNQTSMYLCASTSPGADEKLFFGSGTQLSVL.

V and J are TRBV7-9 and TRBJ1-2; 7 positions agree with TRBD1. This CDR3 contains 15 residues. CDR1 is SEHNR and CDR2 is FQNEAQ in the germline V gene (reference sequence). J was trimmed by 6 bases and V by 2 bases; bases with no gene match: 9. The CDR3 spells CASSLSGQTNHGYTF. The CDR3 nucleotides are TGTGCCAGCAGCTTATCGGGACAGACCAACCATGGCTACACCTTC.

The chain recombines TRBV7-6 with TRBJ1-5; TRBD1 is a possible D gene (6 bases). Per germline, CDR1 SGHVS and CDR2 FNYEAQ. Between the trimmed V and J ends, which lost 2 bases and 4 bases, there was a span of 9 bases. The CDR3 has 14 amino acids. This CDR3 reads CASSLPGENQPQHF. In DNA, the CDR3 is TGTGCCAGCAGCTTACCAGGGGAGAATCAGCCCCAGCATTTT.

J is TRBJ2-1 and V is TRBV10-3; D is perhaps TRBD2 (6 bases). The germline CDR1 and CDR2 sequences are ENHRY and SYGVKD. CDR3 length: 14 amino acids. Between the trimmed V and J ends, which lost 4 bases and 6 bases, there was a span of 13 bases. This CDR3 reads CAISVGREGNEQFF. The CDR3, as DNA: TGTGCCATCAGTGTCGGGCGGGAAGGCAATGAGCAGTTCTTC.

The genes are TRBV4-1 and TRBJ1-5; possible D gene TRBD1, 6 bases. Trimming shortened V by 0 bases and J by 7 bases, and 10 bases separated the two germline ends. Germline values: CDR1 MGHRA, CDR2 YSYEKL. CDR3 length equals 14 residues. The DNA of the CDR3 is TGCGCCAGCAGCCAAGAGTCAGGGGCCCAGCCCCAGCATTTT. Protein sequence: CASSQESGAQPQHF.

The chain joins TRBV2 to TRBJ2-3; 10 bases map to TRBD2. The germline V gene has CDR1 SNHLY and CDR2 FYNNEI. The CDR3 is 16 amino acids. V was clipped by 6 bases and J by 3 bases; unmatched bases: 9. CDR3 DNA sequence: TGTGCCAGCAGGGGGGGGGCTAGCGGGAGTACAGATACGCAGTATTTT. It encodes CASRGGASGSTDTQYF.

The rearrangement uses TRBV19 and TRBJ2-3; TRBD1 aligns across 8 bases. The CDR3 extends over 15 amino acids. Trimming removed 7 bases from V and 3 bases from J; junction bases left unmatched: 9. Germline V gives CDR1 LNHDA, CDR2 SQIVND (reference sequence). CDR3 in DNA: TGTGCCAGTACCATGGACAGGGACCCGACAGATACGCAGTATTTT. Amino acid sequence: CASTMDRDPTDTQYF.

The genes are TRBV7-7 and TRBJ2-7; possibly TRBD2 for D (5 bases). The CDR3 loop spans 13 amino acids. Germline V gene data show CDR1 as SSHAT and CDR2 as FNYEAQ (reference sequence). V was trimmed by 10 bases and J by 2 bases, leaving 15 bases between them. CDR3 coding DNA: TGTGCCAACACGGAGGACCAGACCTACGAGCAGTACTTC. This encodes CANTEDQTYEQYF.

V is TRBV6-1 and J is TRBJ1-4; 10 bases align to TRBD1. Germline V CDR1 and CDR2: MNHNS, SASEGT. The CDR3 extends over 14 amino acids. The trim removed 6 bases at V and 11 bases at J, leaving 9 bases unmatched. The CDR3 nucleotides are TGTGCCAGCAGGAAGGGACAGGGGTTGGAGAAACTGTTTTTT. Protein sequence: CASRKGQGLEKLFF.

There are a few counts of this clone. The chain uses TRBV5-1 and TRBJ2-3, with TRBD2 identical over 7 bases. The germline gives CDR1 SGHRS, CDR2 YFSETQ. The CDR3 spans 13 residues. The J segment lost 5 bases and the V segment lost 4 bases, leaving 4 bases of the junction unmatched. The chain's CDR3 is CASSGGLEDTQYF. CDR3 DNA: TGCGCCAGCAGCGGTGGACTAGAAGATACGCAGTATTTT.

This clone appeared a few times. The chain couples TRBV5-4 to TRBJ2-1, with 14 bases matching TRBD2. CDR1 SGHNT and CDR2 YYREEE come from the germline V gene (reference sequence). Trimming cost V 2 bases and J 4 bases; bases outside gene matches: 2. This CDR3 has 16 amino acids. The CDR3 nucleotides are TGTGCCAGCAGCTTTGGGACTAGCGGGGGTTACAATGAGCAGTTCTTC. Protein product: CASSFGTSGGYNEQFF. The whole variable domain, filled in from reference TRBV5-4 and TRBJ2-1, reads ETGVTQSPTHLIKTRGQQVTLRCSSQSGHNTVSWYQQALGQGPQFIFQYYREEENGRGNFPPRFSGLQFPNYSSELNVNALELDDSALYLCASSFGTSGGYNEQFFGPGTRLTVL.

This chain joins TRBV5-1 and TRBJ2-5; 11 nucleotides line up with TRBD2. The CDR3 covers 16 residues. Trimming cost V 4 bases and J 4 bases; bases outside gene matches: 9. Germline assignment: CDR1 SGHRS and CDR2 YFSETQ. The CDR3 nucleotides are TGCGCCAGCAGCCTGGGACTAGCGGAGGGAGTAGAGACCCAGTACTTC. Its translation: CASSLGLAEGVETQYF.

The chain carries TRBV15 and TRBJ1-1; no clear D. Per the germline V gene, CDR1 is LNHNV and CDR2 is YYDKDF (reference sequence). Trimming cost V 4 bases and J 1 base, with 10 bases left between them. There are 14 residues in the CDR3. CDR3 region: CATSTGERNTEAFF. The CDR3 nucleotides read TGTGCCACCAGCACCGGGGAACGGAACACTGAAGCTTTCTTT.

V is TRBV28 and J is TRBJ2-5; D ambiguous. With 3 bases removed from V and 5 bases from J, the gap between germline ends came to 10 bases. The CDR3 extends over 13 amino acids. The germline V gene encodes CDR1 MDHEN and CDR2 SYDVKM. The chain's CDR3 is CASSFSGRETQYF. The CDR3 coding sequence is TGTGCCAGCAGTTTTAGTGGGCGCGAGACCCAGTACTTC.

The chain links TRBV11-2 to TRBJ2-7; 12 bases map to TRBD2. CDR3 length equals 15 residues. Germline V gene sequence: CDR1 SGHAT, CDR2 FQNNGV. The trim removed 5 bases at V and 7 bases at J, leaving 9 bases unmatched. The CDR3 region has the DNA TGTGCCAGCAGCCCGCTAGCGGGAGGGCCGAAGGAGCAGTACTTC. This gives the protein CASSPLAGGPKEQYF.

The chain employs TRBV6-5 and TRBJ1-1, with unresolved D. The CDR3 covers 12 residues. Germline V gene lookup returns CDR1 MNHEY and CDR2 SVGAGI. Trimming stripped 1 base from V and 7 bases from J, with 7 bases between. This CDR3 reads CASSYLRGEAFF. CDR3 DNA: TGTGCCAGCAGTTACTTAAGAGGTGAAGCTTTCTTT.

This chain links TRBV6-5 with TRBJ2-7; D might be TRBD2 (7 bases). This CDR3 contains 14 residues. V was shortened by 3 bases and J by 4 bases, with 13 bases between the two germline ends. Germline values: CDR1 MNHEY, CDR2 SVGAGI. In nucleotides, the CDR3 is TGTGCCAGCAGTTATGTAGGGGGAGGGTACGAGCAGTACTTC. This translates into CASSYVGGGYEQYF.

The chain recombines TRBV19 with TRBJ2-5, with a possible D match to TRBD1 (6 bases). The germline V and J ends were trimmed by 2 bases and 0 bases, with 10 bases remaining between them. The CDR3 covers 15 residues. The germline V gene encodes CDR1 LNHDA and CDR2 SQIVND (reference sequence). The CDR3 DNA reads TGTGCCAGTAGTATATCCGGGACACACCAAGAGACCCAGTACTTC. Translating gives CASSISGTHQETQYF.